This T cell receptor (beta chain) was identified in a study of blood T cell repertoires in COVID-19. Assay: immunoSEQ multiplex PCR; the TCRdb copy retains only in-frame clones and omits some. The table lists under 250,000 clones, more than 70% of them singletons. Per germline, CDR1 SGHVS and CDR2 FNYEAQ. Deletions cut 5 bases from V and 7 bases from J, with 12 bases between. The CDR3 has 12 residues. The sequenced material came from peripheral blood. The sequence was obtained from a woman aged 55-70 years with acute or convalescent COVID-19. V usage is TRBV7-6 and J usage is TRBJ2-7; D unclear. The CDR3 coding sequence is TGTGCCAGCAGCGCATCACAACAAGAGCAGTACTTC. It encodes CASSASQQEQYF.